This is a list of T cell receptor beta chains from one sample in a study of cytomegalovirus exposure and HLA in healthy donors. Clones were read by immunoSEQ multiplex PCR, and TCRdb kept only the in-frame ones, dropping some. The data show more than 95,000 clones, 74% seen once. The sequencing input was PBMCs. The receptors were sampled from a woman aged 50 to 60 in good health and CMV-seropositive. CDR3s include the opening cysteine and the closing phenylalanine or tryptophan. Each record gives: J gene, V gene, CDR3 protein.

J: TRBJ1-4; V: TRBV5-1; CDR3: CASSLGQGREKLFF
J: TRBJ2-6; V: TRBV18; CDR3: CASSPGTGANVLTF
J: TRBJ2-5; V: TRBV5-4; CDR3: CASSLDRKETQYF
J: TRBJ2-7; V: TRBV4-2; CDR3: CASSQGPGQSPGEQYF
J: TRBJ1-1; V: TRBV5-1; CDR3: CASRWGGGRNTEAFF
J: TRBJ2-7; V: TRBV30; CDR3: CAWSVGGRNEQYF
J: TRBJ2-7; V: TRBV6-6; CDR3: CASSYAAGQVREQYF
J: TRBJ2-3; V: TRBV6-5; CDR3: CASSQGAPTDTQYF
J: TRBJ1-4; V: TRBV30; CDR3: CAWSEGDAEKLFF
J: TRBJ2-2; V: TRBV28; CDR3: CASRLSPGELFF
J: TRBJ1-5; V: TRBV12-5; CDR3: CASSDRENQPQHF
J: TRBJ1-6; V: TRBV27; CDR3: CASSLERANSPLHF
J: TRBJ2-6; V: TRBV5-1; CDR3: CASSLSGSKAGGSGANVLTF
J: TRBJ2-2; V: TRBV7-7; CDR3: CASSDGLAVNTGELFF
J: TRBJ1-5; V: TRBV28; CDR3: CASSRWGQGGNQPQHF
J: TRBJ2-7; V: TRBV5-4; CDR3: CASSSGTGVSYEQYF
J: TRBJ2-3; V: TRBV29-1; CDR3: CSVDRGLAADAQYF
J: NA; V: TRBV6-1; CDR3: CASPSEGSEQYF
J: TRBJ2-3; V: TRBV1; CDR3: CTSSQDRDSGGVSTDTQYF
J: TRBJ1-5; V: TRBV29-1; CDR3: CSAADRNQPQHF
J: TRBJ2-3; V: TRBV7-9; CDR3: CASSPPGTTTDTQYF
J: TRBJ2-2; V: TRBV7-3; CDR3: CASSLQGGDAGELFF
J: TRBJ2-1; V: TRBV19; CDR3: CASSVSGLATDNEQFF
J: TRBJ1-1; V: TRBV4-1; CDR3: CASSQLGGNTEAFF
J: TRBJ2-4; V: TRBV5-1; CDR3: CASSEGQGTAKNIQYF
J: TRBJ2-3; V: TRBV9; CDR3: CASSVELAGGPTDTQYF
J: TRBJ1-2; V: TRBV14; CDR3: CASSQRGNYGYTF
J: TRBJ1-5; V: TRBV29-1; CDR3: CSVEGQGNQPQHF
J: TRBJ1-2; V: TRBV7-2; CDR3: CASSFGGTGGFGYTF
J: TRBJ1-1; V: TRBV7-8; CDR3: CASSLGGFGRVRSMNTEAFF
J: TRBJ1-5; V: TRBV28; CDR3: CASSFYREQPQHF
J: TRBJ2-7; V: TRBV2; CDR3: CASSDLRGADEQYF
J: TRBJ1-4; V: TRBV6-1; CDR3: CASSDRTGGGWNEKLFF
J: TRBJ1-1; V: TRBV5-1; CDR3: CASSLARAGDTEAFF
J: TRBJ1-3; V: TRBV28; CDR3: CASSLSPDRGETRNTIYF
J: TRBJ2-7; V: TRBV11-3; CDR3: CASSLPGTGTTLYEQYF
J: TRBJ2-7; V: TRBV2; CDR3: CASSDIGTGVTYEQYF
J: TRBJ2-1; V: TRBV4-1; CDR3: CASSQTSGGGKEQFF
J: NA; V: TRBV5-1; CDR3: CASSLIGGGSYEQYF
J: TRBJ1-2; V: TRBV18; CDR3: CASSPQGQGDYGYTF
J: TRBJ1-1; V: TRBV6-1; CDR3: CASSSIHRQGPEAFF
J: TRBJ1-6; V: TRBV6-1; CDR3: CASSELQGSSYNSPLHF
J: TRBJ2-7; V: TRBV27; CDR3: CASSSGLATWEQYF
J: TRBJ1-1; V: TRBV5-5; CDR3: CASSGGLNKAFF
J: TRBJ1-2; V: TRBV7-9; CDR3: CASSLDRGTVGGYGYTF
J: TRBJ1-5; V: TRBV7-8; CDR3: CASSSYGTLSNQPQHF
J: TRBJ1-2; V: TRBV6-1; CDR3: CASSDGVGGSYGYTF
J: TRBJ2-7; V: TRBV28; CDR3: CASSLGGGREGEQYF
J: TRBJ2-1; V: TRBV7-9; CDR3: CASSPSGGGLLVNEQFF